The following is a T cell receptor (beta chain) sequence with its context. The PCR was carried out with 60 Vbeta primers and 13 Jbeta primers. Produced via immunoSEQ multiplex PCR; TCRdb's table is partial and in-frame only. This table lists more than 130,000 clones. The sample comes from a study of cytomegalovirus exposure and HLA in healthy donors. V lost 4 bases, J lost 4 bases, and 1 base stayed unmatched. Per germline, CDR1 SQVTM and CDR2 ANQGSEA. There are 14 residues in the CDR3. The chain carries TRBV29-1 and TRBJ1-4, with 12 bases aligning to TRBD1. This sequence originates from a man aged 40-55 years in good health and CMV-seronegative. What was sequenced was PBMCs. The CDR3: CSVGDRGLNEKLFF. The CDR3 DNA is TGCAGCGTTGGGGACAGGGGGCTTAATGAAAAACTGTTTTTT.